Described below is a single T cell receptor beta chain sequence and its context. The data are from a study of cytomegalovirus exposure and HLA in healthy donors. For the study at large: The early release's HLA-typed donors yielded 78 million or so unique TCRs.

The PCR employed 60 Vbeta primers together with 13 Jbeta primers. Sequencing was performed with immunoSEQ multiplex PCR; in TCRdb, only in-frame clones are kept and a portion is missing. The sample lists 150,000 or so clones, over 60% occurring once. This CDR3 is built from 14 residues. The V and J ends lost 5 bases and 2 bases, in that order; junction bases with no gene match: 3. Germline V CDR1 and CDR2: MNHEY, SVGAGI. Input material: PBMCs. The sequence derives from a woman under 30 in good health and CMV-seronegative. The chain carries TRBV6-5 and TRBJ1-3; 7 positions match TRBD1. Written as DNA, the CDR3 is TGTGCCAGCAGTGCGGGACAGACTGGAAACACCATATATTTT. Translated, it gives CASSAGQTGNTIYF.